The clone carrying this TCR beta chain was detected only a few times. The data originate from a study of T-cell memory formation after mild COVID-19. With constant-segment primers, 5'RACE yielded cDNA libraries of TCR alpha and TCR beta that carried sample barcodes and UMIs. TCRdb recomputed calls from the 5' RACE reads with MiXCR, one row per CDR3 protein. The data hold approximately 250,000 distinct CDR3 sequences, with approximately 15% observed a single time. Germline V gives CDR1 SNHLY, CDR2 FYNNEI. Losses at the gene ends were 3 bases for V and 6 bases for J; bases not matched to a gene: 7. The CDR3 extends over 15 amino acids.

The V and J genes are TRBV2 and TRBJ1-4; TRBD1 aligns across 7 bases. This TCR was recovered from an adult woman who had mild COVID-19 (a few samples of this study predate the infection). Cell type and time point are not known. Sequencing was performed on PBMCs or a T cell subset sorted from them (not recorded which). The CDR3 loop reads CASSDTRDSYEKLFF. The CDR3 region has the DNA TGTGCCAGCAGTGATACCCGGGACAGCTATGAAAAACTGTTTTTT. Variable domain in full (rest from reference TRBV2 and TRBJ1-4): EPEVTQTPSHQVTQMGQEVILRCVPISNHLYFYWYRQILGQKVEFLVSFYNNEISEKSEIFDDQFSVERPDGSNFTLKIRSTKLEDSAMYFCASSDTRDSYEKLFFGSGTQLSVL.